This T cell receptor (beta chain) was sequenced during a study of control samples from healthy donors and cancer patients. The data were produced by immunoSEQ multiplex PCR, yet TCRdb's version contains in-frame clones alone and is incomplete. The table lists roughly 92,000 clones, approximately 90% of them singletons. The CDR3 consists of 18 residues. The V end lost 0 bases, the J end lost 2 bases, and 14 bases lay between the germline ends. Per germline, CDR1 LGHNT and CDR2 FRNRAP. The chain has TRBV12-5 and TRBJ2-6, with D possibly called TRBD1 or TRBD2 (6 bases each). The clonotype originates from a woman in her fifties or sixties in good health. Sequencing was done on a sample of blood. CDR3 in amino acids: CASGLVGGGIPGANVLTF. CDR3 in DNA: TGTGCTAGTGGTTTGGTTGGGGGCGGGATCCCTGGGGCCAACGTCCTGACTTTC.